The present TCR beta chain was sequenced within a study of molecular identifiers for immune sequencing clone quantification. Study findings and constraints: For effector cells, clones above 20 RNA copies held over 97% of molecules; for naive cells, under 1%.

RNA fractions of 10%, 30% or 50% and about 18,000 to 1,000,000 sorted cells were the source of naive CD8 libraries. Based on a CD8+CD4-CCR7+CD45RA+ profile, naive CD8 T cells were sorted. Both previously described methods and listed TCR primers were employed to make bulk TCR libraries. TCRdb re-analysed the PCR reads in MiXCR, keeping a single row per CDR3 protein. The sample has 50,000 to 65,000 distinct CDR3 sequences; around 25% are singletons. The CDR3 has 14 residues. Trimming shortened V by 0 bases and J by 8 bases, and 12 bases separated the two germline ends. Germline assignment: CDR1 SGHRS and CDR2 YFSETQ. The table lists this clonotype with many counts. Its antigen is unidentified.

The sample comprised naive CD8+ T cells from blood, with Jurkat cell RNA spiked in. The subset is: FACS-sorted CD8+CD4-CCR7+CD45RA+ naive T cells. The chain couples TRBV5-1 to TRBJ2-1, with D perhaps matching TRBD1 (6 bases). The receptor comes from a human donor in good health. Some libraries in this study had Jurkat cell RNA spiked in. The CDR3: CASSLAAGVDEQFF. The DNA for the CDR3 is TGCGCCAGCAGCTTGGCGGCAGGGGTAGATGAGCAGTTCTTC. Looking up the rest from reference TRBV5-1 and TRBJ2-1 gives the full variable domain: KAGVTQTPRYLIKTRGQQVTLSCSPISGHRSVSWYQQTPGQGLQFLFEYFSETQRNKGNFPGRFSGRQFSNSRSEMNVSTLELGDSALYLCASSLAAGVDEQFFGPGTRLTVL.